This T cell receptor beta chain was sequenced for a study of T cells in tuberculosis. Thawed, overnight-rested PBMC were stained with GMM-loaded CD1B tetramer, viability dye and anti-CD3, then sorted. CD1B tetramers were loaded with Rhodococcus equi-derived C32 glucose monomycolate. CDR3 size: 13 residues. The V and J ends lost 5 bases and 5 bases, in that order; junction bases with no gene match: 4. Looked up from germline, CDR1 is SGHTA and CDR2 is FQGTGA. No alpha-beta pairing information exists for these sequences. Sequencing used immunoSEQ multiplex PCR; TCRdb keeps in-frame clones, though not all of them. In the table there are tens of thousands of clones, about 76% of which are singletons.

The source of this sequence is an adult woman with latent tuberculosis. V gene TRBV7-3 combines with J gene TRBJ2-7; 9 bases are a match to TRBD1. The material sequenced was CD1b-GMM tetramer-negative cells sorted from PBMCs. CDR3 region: CASSRQGGDEQYF. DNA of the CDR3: TGTGCCAGCAGCCGACAGGGGGGAGACGAGCAGTACTTC.